This TCR beta chain was identified in a study of T cell responses to AZD1222 COVID-19 vaccine. Turning to the study itself: The analysis combined second doses at about 4 or about 12 weeks. Study-wide results and caveats: There were repertoire samples only from the period after the peak T cell response. Researchers report vaccine-associated CD4 TCRs spanning spike, with dominance at 160-218 and 743-854.

Germline values: CDR1 MGHRA, CDR2 YSYEKL. The CDR3 spans 14 residues. Deletions cut 0 bases from V and 10 bases from J, with 12 bases between. The data were produced by immunoSEQ multiplex PCR, yet TCRdb's version contains in-frame clones alone and is incomplete. The data show about 120,000 clones, about 83% seen once. For this clone: Its target is unknown.

The chain carries TRBV4-1 and TRBJ1-4; D is uncertain. The sequence was obtained from an adult in good health. This sample comprised peripheral blood, obtained on day 0 of AZD1222 vaccination. This CDR3 is CASSQDSVTIKLFF. Here the CDR3 DNA reads TGCGCCAGCAGCCAAGATAGCGTAACAATAAAACTGTTTTTT.